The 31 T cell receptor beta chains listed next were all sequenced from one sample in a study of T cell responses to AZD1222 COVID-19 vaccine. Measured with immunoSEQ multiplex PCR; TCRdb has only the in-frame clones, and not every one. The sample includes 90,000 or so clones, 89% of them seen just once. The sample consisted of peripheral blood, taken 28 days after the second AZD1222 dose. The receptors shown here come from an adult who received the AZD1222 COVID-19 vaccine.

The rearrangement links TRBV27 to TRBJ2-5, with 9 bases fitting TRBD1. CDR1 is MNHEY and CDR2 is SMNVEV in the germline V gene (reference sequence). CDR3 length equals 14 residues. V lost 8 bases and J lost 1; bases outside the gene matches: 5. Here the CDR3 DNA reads TGTGCCAGCGGCAGACAGGGGGGCCAAGAGACCCAGTACTTC. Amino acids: CASGRQGGQETQYF.

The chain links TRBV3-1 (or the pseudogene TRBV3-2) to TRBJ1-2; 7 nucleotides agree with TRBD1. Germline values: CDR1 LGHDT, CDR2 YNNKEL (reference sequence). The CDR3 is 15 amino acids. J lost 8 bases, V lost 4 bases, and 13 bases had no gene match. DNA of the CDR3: TGTGCCAGCAGCCGAGATCTAACAGGGGCGTGGGGCTACACCTTC. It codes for CASSRDLTGAWGYTF.

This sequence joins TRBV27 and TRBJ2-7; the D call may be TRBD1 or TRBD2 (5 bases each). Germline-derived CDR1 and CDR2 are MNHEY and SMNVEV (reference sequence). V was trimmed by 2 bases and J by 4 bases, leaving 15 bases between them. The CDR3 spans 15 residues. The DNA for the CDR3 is TGTGCCAGCAGTTTACAGGGACGTCCAGGGTACGAGCAGTACTTC. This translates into CASSLQGRPGYEQYF.

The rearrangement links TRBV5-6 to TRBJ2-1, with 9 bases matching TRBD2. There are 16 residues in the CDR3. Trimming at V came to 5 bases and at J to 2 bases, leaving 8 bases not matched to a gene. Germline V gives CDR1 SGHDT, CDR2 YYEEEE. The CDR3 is CASSPGSGGPYNEQFF. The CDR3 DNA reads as TGTGCCAGCAGTCCCGGCAGCGGGGGGCCCTACAATGAGCAGTTCTTC.

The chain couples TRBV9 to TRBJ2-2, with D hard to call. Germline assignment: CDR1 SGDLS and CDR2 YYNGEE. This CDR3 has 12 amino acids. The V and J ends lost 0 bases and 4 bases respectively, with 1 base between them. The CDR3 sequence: CASSVGTGELFF. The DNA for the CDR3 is TGTGCCAGCAGCGTAGGCACCGGGGAGCTGTTTTTT. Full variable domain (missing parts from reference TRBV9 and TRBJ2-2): DSGVTQTPKHLITATGQRVTLRCSPRSGDLSVYWYQQSLDQGLQFLIQYYNGEERAKGNILERFSAQQFPDLHSELNLSSLELGDSALYFCASSVGTGELFFGEGSRLTVL.

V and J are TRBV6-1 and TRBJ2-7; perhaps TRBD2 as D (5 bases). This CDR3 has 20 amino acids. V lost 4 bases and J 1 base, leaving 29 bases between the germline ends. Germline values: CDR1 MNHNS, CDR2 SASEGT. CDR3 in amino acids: CASSVREPDHIPGLSYEQYV. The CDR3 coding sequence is TGTGCCAGCAGTGTAAGAGAACCGGACCACATCCCGGGGTTATCCTACGAGCAGTACGTC.

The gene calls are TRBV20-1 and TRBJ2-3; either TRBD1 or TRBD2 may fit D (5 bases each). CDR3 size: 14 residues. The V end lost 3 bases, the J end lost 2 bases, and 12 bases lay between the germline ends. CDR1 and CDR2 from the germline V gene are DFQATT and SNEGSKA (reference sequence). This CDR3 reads CSASGGGVTDTQYF. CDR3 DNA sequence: TGCAGTGCTAGTGGTGGGGGAGTCACAGATACGCAGTATTTT.

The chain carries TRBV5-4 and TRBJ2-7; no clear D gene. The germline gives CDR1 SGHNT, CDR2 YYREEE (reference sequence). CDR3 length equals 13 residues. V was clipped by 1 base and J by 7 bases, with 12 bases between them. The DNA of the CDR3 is TGTGCCAGCAGCTTGCCCTTTAATGAGGAGCAGTACGTC. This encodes CASSLPFNEEQYV.

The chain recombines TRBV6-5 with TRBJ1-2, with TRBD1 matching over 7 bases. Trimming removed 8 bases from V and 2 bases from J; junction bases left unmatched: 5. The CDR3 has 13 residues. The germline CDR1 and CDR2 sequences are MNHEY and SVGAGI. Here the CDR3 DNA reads TGTGCCAGCCGACAACAGGGGAACTATGGCTACACCTTC. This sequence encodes CASRQQGNYGYTF.

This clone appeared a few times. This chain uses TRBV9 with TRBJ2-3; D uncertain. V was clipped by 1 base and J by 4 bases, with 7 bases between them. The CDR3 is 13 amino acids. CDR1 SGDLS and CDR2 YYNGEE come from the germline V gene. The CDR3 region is CASSVMGADTQYF. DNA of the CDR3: TGTGCCAGCAGCGTAATGGGTGCAGATACGCAGTATTTT.

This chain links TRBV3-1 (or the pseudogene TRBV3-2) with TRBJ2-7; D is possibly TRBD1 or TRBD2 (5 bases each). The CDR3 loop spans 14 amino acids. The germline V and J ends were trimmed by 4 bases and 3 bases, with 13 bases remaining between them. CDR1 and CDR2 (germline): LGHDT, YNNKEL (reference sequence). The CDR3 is CASSPTGTDYEQYF. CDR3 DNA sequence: TGTGCCAGCAGCCCGACCGGGACCGACTACGAGCAGTACTTC.

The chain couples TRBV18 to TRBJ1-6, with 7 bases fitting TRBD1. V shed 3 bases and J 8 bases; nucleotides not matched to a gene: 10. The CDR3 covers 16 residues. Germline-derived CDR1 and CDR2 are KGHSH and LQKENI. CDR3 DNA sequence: TGTGCCAGCTCACCTAATGGACAGGCGACTCATTCACCCCTCCACTTT. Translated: CASSPNGQATHSPLHF.

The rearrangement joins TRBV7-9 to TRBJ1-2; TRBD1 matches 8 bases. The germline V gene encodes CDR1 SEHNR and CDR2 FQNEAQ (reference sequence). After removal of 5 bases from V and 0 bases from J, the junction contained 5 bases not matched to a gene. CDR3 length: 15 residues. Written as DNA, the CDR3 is TGTGCCAGCAGCACTACAGGGGGTACTAACTATGGCTACACCTTC. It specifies CASSTTGGTNYGYTF.

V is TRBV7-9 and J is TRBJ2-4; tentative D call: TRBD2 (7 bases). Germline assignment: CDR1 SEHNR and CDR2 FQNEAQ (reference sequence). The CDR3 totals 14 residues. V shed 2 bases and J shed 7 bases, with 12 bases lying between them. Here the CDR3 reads CASSLHREGNIQYF. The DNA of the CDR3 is TGTGCCAGCAGCTTACACAGGGAGGGGAACATTCAGTACTTC.

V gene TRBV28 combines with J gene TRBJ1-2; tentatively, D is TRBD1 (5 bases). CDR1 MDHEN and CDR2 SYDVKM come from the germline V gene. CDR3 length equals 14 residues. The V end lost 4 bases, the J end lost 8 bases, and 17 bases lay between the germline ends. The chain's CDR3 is CASSSPGTPRGYTF. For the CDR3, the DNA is TGTGCCAGCAGTTCGCCCGGGACCCCGCGGGGCTACACCTTC.

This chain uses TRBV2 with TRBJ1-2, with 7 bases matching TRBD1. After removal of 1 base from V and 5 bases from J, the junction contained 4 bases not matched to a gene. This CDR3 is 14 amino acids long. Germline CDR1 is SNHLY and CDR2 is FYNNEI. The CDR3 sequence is CASSEGGTVYGYTF. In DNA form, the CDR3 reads TGTGCCAGCAGTGAAGGGGGGACAGTTTATGGCTACACCTTC.

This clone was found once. DNA for the CDR3: TGCGCCAGCAGCCAAGATGCGGGACAGGAGCTGTACGTC. This codes for CASSQDAGQELYV. The chain employs TRBV4-1 and TRBJ2-7; 8 nucleotides agree with TRBD1. CDR1 MGHRA and CDR2 YSYEKL come from the germline V gene. This CDR3 spans 13 amino acids.

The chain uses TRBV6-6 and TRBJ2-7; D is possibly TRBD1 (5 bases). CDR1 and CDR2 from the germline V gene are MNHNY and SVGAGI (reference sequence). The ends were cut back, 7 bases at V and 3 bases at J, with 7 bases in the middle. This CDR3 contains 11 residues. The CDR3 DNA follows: TGTGCCAGCATCCAGGGCTACGAGCAGTACGTC. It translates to CASIQGYEQYV.

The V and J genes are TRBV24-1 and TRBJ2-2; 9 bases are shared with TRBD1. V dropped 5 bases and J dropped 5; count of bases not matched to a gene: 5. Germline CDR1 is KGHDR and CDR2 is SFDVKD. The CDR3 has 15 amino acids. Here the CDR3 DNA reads TGTGCCACCAGTGGGACAGGGGTCGAAACCGGGGAGCTGTTTTTT. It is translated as CATSGTGVETGELFF.

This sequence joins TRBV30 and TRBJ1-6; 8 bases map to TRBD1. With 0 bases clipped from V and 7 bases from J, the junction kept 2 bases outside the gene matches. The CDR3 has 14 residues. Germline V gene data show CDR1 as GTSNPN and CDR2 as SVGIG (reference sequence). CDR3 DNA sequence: TGTGCCTGGAGTGTAACAGGGGGGAATTCACCCCTCCACTTT. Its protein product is CAWSVTGGNSPLHF.

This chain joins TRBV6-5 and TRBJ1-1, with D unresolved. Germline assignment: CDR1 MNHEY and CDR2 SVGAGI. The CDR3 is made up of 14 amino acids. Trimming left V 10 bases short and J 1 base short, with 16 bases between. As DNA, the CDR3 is TGTGCCACCTCCTCCCTCCGGACGAACACTGAAGCTTTCTTT. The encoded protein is CATSSLRTNTEAFF.

Here the CDR3 DNA reads TGTGCCATCAGTGAGTCCCTAGCGGGGGGGCAAGAGACCCAGTACTTC. It yields the protein CAISESLAGGQETQYF. The rearrangement joins TRBV10-3 to TRBJ2-5; 12 positions agree with TRBD2. Unmatched junction bases numbered 1, after V lost 0 bases and J lost 2 bases. CDR1 is ENHRY, CDR2 SYGVKD, per germline. The length of the CDR3 is 16 residues.

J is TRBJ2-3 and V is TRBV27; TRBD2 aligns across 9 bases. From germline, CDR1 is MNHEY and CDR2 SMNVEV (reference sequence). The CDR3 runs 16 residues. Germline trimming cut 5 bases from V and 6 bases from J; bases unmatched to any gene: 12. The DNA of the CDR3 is TGTGCCAGCAGTCCCCTGCGGGGGGGCAGGTCGGATACGCAGTATTTT. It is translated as CASSPLRGGRSDTQYF.

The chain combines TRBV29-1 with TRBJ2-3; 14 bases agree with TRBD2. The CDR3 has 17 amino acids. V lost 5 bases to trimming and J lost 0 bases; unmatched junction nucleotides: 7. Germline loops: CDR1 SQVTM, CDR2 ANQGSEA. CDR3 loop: CSVSGTSGGRSTDTQYF. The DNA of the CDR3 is TGCAGCGTTTCCGGGACTAGCGGGGGACGTAGCACAGATACGCAGTATTTT.

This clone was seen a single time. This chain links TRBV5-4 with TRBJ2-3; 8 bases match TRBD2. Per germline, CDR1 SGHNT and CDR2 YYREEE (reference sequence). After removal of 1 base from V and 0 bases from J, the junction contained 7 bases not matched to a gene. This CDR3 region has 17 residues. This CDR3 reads CASSLFLAGTSTDTQYF. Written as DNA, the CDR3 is TGTGCCAGCAGCTTGTTTTTAGCGGGGACTAGCACAGATACGCAGTATTTT. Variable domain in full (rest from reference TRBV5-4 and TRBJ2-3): ETGVTQSPTHLIKTRGQQVTLRCSSQSGHNTVSWYQQALGQGPQFIFQYYREEENGRGNFPPRFSGLQFPNYSSELNVNALELDDSALYLCASSLFLAGTSTDTQYFGPGTRLTVL.

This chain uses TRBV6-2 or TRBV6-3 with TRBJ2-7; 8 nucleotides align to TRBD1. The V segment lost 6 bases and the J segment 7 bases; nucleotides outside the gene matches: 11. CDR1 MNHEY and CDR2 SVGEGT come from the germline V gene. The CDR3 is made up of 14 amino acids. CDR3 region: CASSLGQAMGEQYF. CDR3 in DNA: TGTGCCAGCAGCCTGGGACAGGCTATGGGGGAGCAGTACTTC.

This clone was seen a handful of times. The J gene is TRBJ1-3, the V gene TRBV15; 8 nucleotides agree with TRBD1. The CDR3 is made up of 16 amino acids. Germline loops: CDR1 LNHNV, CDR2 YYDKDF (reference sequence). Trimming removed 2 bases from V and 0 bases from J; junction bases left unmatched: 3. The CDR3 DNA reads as TGTGCCACCAGCAGAAGACAGGGGCTCTCTGGAAACACCATATATTTT. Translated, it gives CATSRRQGLSGNTIYF.

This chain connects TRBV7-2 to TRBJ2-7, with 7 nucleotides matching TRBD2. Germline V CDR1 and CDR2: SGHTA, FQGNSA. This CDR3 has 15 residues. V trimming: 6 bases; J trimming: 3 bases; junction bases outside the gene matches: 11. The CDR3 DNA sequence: TGTGCCAGCAGGTTTGGGGCGGGGGAGAACTACGAGCAGTACTTC. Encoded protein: CASRFGAGENYEQYF. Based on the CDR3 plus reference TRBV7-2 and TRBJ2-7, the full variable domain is GAGVSQSPSNKVTEKGKDVELRCDPISGHTALYWYRQSLGQGLEFLIYFQGNSAPDKSGLPSDRFSAERTGGSVSTLTIQRTQQEDSAVYLCASRFGAGENYEQYFGPGTRLTVT.

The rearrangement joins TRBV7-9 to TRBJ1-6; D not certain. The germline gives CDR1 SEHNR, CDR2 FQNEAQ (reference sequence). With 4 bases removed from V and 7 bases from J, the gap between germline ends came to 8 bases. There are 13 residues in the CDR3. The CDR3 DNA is TGTGCCAGCAGCTACGCCCAGAATTCACCCCTCCACTTT. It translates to CASSYAQNSPLHF.

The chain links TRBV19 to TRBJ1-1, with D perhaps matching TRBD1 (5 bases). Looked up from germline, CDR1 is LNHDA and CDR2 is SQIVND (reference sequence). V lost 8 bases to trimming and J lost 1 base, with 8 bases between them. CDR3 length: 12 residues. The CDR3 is CASGHTNTEAFF. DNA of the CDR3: TGTGCCAGTGGACACACGAACACTGAAGCTTTCTTT.

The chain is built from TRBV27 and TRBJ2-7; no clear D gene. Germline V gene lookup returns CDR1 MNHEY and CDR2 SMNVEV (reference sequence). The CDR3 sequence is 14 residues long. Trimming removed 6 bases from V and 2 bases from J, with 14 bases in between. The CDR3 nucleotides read TGTGCCAGCAGATCAATCGGGTTCCCCTACGAGCAGTACTTC. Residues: CASRSIGFPYEQYF.